This T cell receptor beta chain was identified during a study of chemoradiotherapy in HPV16-positive cancers. Trimming stripped 4 bases from V and 6 bases from J, with 21 bases between. Germline V gene sequence: CDR1 MNHEY, CDR2 SVGAGI. The CDR3 consists of 16 residues. Samples were taken several times over chemoradiotherapy. The table came from immunoSEQ multiplex PCR; TCRdb's copy has only in-frame clones and leaves some out. The sample lists more than 30,000 clones; roughly nine tenths were seen once. With regard to this clone: The antigen remains unidentified.

Study conclusions and caveats: Better recurrence-free survival went with HPV-responsive T-cell expansion in HPV16-positive patients. HPV-specific T cells were functionally defined from only two HPV16-positive patients.

The source of this sequence is a human donor with HPV-associated anogenital cancer. This specimen consisted of blood, obtained from a patient who underwent chemoradiotherapy. V usage is TRBV6-5 and J usage is TRBJ1-1; D perhaps matches TRBD1 (5 bases). The CDR3 loop is CASSSGSPAGTPEAFF. The CDR3 DNA reads as TGTGCCAGCAGTTCGGGGTCCCCAGCGGGGACCCCTGAAGCTTTCTTT.